This TCR beta chain was retrieved from a study of OX40 agonist ivuxolimab in advanced cancers. Across the whole study: Partial responses were recorded for three patients, including one with hepatocellular carcinoma and two with cutaneous melanoma.

Assay: immunoSEQ multiplex PCR; the TCRdb copy retains only in-frame clones and omits some. The sample holds 95,000 to 120,000 clones, 91% seen once. CDR1 SGHRS and CDR2 YFSETQ come from the germline V gene. Trimming removed 4 bases from V and 0 bases from J; junction bases left unmatched: 9. This CDR3 has 18 amino acids. This TCR derives from an adult with an advanced solid tumor such as melanoma, head and neck, liver or kidney cancer. The chain recombines TRBV5-1 with TRBJ2-4; 11 bases map to TRBD2. The specimen comprised CD4+ or CD8+ T cells sorted from blood, sampled in a trial of the OX40 agonist ivuxolimab. CDR3 amino acids: CASSPGTSGFLAKNIQYF. CDR3 sequence (DNA): TGCGCCAGCAGCCCCGGGACTAGCGGTTTCTTAGCCAAAAACATTCAGTACTTC.